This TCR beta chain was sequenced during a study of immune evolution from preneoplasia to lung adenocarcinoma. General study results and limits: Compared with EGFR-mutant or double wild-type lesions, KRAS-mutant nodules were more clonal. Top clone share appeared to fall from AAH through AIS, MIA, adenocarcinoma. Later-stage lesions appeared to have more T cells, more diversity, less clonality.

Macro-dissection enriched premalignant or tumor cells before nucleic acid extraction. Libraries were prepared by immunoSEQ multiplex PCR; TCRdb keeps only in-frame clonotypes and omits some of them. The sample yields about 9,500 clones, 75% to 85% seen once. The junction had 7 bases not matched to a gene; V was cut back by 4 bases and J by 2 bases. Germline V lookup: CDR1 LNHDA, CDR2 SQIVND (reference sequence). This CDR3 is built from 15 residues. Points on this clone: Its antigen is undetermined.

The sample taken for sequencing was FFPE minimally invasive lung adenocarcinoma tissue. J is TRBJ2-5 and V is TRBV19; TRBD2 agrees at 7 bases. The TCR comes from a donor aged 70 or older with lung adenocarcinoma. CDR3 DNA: TGTGCCAGTAGTAGGGAGGGTGCGGGTCAAGAGACCCAGTACTTC. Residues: CASSREGAGQETQYF.